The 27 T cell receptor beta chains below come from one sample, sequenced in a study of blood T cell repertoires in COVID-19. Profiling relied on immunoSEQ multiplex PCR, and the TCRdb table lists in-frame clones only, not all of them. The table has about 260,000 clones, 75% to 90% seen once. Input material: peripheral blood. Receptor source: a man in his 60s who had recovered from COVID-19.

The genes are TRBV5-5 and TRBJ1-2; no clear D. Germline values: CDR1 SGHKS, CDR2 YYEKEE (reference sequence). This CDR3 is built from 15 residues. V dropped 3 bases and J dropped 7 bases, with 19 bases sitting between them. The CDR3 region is CASSSTTTFSRGYTF. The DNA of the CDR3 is TGTGCCAGCAGCTCGACCACGACATTCAGCCGTGGCTACACCTTC.

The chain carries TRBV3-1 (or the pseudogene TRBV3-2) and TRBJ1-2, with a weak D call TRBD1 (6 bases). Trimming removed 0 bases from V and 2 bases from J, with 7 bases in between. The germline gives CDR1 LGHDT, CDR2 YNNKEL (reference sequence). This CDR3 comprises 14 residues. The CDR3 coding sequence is TGTGCCAGCAGCCAAGAACAGGGAAACTATGGCTACACCTTC. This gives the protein CASSQEQGNYGYTF.

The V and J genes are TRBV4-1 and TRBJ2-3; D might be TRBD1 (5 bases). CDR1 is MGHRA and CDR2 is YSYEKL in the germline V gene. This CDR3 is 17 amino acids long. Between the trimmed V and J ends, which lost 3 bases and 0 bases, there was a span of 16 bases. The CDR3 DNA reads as TGCGCCAGCAGCCACATCGGACGAAGGGGAAGCACAGATACGCAGTATTTT. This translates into CASSHIGRRGSTDTQYF.

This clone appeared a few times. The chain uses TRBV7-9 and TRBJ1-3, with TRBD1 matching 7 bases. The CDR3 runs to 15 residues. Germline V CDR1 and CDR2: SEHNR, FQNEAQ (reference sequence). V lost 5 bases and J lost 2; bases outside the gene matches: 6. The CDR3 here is CASSPRQGTGNTIYF. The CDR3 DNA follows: TGTGCCAGCAGCCCTAGACAGGGAACTGGAAACACCATATATTTT.

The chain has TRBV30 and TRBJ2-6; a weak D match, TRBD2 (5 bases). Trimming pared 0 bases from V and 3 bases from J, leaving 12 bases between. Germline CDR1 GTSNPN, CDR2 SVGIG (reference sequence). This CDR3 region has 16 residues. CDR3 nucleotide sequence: TGTGCCTGGAGTGTACTTGGGAGCTTTGGGGCCAACGTCCTGACTTTC. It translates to CAWSVLGSFGANVLTF.

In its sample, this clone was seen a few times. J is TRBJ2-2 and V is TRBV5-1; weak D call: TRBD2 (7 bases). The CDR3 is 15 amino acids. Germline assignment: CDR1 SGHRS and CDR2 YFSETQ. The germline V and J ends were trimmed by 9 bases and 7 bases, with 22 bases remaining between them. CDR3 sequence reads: CATSWGLADGGELFF. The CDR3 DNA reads TGCGCCACCTCCTGGGGGCTAGCGGATGGCGGGGAGCTGTTTTTT.

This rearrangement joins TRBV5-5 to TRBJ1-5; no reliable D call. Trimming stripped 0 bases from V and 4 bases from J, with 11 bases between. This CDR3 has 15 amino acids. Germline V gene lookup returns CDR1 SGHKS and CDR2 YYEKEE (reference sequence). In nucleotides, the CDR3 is TGTGCCAGCAGCTTGGCAGCGTCGGAAAATCAGCCCCAGCATTTT. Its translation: CASSLAASENQPQHF. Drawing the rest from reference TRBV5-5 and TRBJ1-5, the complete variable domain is DAGVTQSPTHLIKTRGQQVTLRCSPISGHKSVSWYQQVLGQGPQFIFQYYEKEERGRGNFPDRFSARQFPNYSSELNVNALLLGDSALYLCASSLAASENQPQHFGDGTRLSIL.

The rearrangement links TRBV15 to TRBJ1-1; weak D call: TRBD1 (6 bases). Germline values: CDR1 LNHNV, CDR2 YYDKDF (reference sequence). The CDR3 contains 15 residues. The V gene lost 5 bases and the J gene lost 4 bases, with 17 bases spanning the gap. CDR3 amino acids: CATSLDSVRFTEAFF. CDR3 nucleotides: TGTGCCACCAGCCTGGACAGTGTACGGTTCACTGAAGCTTTCTTT.

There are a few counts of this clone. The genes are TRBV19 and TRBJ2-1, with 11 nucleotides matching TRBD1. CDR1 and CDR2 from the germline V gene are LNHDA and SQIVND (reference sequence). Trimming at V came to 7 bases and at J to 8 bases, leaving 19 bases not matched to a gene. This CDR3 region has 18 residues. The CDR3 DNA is TGTGCCAGTACCGGGACAGGGGGTGGTAGCGGGAGATTGTATGAGCAGTTCTTC. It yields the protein CASTGTGGGSGRLYEQFF.

This CDR3 is CASSSRGTSGTGELFF. Here the CDR3 DNA reads TGTGCCAGCAGCTCAAGGGGGACTAGCGGGACCGGGGAGCTGTTTTTT. The rearrangement joins TRBV7-3 to TRBJ2-2; TRBD2 aligns across 12 bases. The CDR3 is made up of 16 amino acids. The V and J ends lost 4 bases and 5 bases, in that order; junction bases with no gene match: 5. CDR1 and CDR2 (germline): SGHTA, FQGTGA.

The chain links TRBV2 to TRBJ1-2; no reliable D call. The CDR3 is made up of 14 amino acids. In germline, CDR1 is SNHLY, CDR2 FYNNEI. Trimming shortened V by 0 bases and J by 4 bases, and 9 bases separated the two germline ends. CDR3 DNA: TGTGCCAGCAGTGAAGCGCTTAGAAGCTATGGCTACACCTTC. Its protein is CASSEALRSYGYTF.

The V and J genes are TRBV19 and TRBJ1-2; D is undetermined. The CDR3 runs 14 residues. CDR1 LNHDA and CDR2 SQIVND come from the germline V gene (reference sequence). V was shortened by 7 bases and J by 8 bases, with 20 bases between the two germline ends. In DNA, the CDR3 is TGTGCCAGTAAGCAGGACGGCGGGCGAGGGGGCTACACCTTC. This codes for CASKQDGGRGGYTF.

In DNA, the CDR3 is TGCGCCAGCAGCACCTCCGGGACAGGGGGCGCCGAGCAGTACTTC. Translation: CASSTSGTGGAEQYF. The rearrangement joins TRBV5-1 to TRBJ2-7; 12 positions agree with TRBD1. Per germline, CDR1 SGHRS and CDR2 YFSETQ. The CDR3 length is 15 residues. The V and J ends lost 4 bases and 6 bases, in that order; junction bases with no gene match: 8.

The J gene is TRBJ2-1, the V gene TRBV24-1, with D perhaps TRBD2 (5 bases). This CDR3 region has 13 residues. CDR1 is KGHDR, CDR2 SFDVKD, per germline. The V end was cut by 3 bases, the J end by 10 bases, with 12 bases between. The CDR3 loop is CATSDPVLEEQFF. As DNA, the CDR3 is TGTGCCACCAGTGATCCCGTACTAGAGGAGCAGTTCTTC.

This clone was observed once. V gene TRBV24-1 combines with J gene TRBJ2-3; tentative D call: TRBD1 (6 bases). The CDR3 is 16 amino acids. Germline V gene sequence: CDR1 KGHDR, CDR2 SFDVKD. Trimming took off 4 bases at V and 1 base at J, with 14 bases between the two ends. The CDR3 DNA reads TGTGCCACCAGTGACGCGACGACAGGTCGCACAGATACGCAGTATTTT. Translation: CATSDATTGRTDTQYF.

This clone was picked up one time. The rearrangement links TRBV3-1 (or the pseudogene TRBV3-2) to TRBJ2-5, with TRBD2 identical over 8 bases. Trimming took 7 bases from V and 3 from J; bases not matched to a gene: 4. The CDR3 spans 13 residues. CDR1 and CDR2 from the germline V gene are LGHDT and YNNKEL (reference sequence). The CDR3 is CASTGAGEETQYF. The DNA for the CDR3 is TGTGCCAGCACGGGAGCGGGGGAAGAGACCCAGTACTTC.

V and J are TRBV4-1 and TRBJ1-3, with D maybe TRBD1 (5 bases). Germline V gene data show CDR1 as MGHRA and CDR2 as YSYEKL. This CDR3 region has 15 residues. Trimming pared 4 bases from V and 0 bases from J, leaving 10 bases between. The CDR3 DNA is TGCGCCAGCAGCCCTACAGGCCTCTCTGGAAACACCATATATTTT. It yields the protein CASSPTGLSGNTIYF.

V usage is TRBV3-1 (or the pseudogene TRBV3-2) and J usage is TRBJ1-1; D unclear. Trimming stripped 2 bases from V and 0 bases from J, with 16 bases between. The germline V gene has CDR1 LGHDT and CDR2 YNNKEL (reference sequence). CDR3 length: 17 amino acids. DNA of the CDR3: TGTGCCAGCAGCCAACGTGGAAGGGAGAGGATGAACACTGAAGCTTTCTTT. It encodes CASSQRGRERMNTEAFF.

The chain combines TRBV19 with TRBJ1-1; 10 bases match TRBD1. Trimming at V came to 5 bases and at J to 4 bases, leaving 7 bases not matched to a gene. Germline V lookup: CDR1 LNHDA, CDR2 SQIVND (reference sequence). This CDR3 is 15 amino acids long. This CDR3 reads CASSPPRTGGTEAFF. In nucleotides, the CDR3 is TGTGCCAGTAGTCCTCCCCGGACAGGGGGCACTGAAGCTTTCTTT.

The CDR3 reads CASSKGLAGGGEQFF. The CDR3 region has the DNA TGTGCCAGTAGTAAGGGACTAGCGGGGGGAGGGGAGCAGTTCTTC. The chain employs TRBV19 and TRBJ2-1; 15 nucleotides line up with TRBD2. The CDR3 sequence is 15 residues long. V lost 4 bases and J lost 10; bases outside the gene matches: 5. The germline V gene encodes CDR1 LNHDA and CDR2 SQIVND (reference sequence).

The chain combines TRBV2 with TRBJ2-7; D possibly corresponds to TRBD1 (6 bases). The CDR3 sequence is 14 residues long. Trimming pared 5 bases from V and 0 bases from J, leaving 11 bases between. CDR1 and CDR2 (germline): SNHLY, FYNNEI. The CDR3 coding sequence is TGTGCCAGCAGTCCCAGGGGCTCCTCCTACGAGCAGTACTTC. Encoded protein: CASSPRGSSYEQYF.

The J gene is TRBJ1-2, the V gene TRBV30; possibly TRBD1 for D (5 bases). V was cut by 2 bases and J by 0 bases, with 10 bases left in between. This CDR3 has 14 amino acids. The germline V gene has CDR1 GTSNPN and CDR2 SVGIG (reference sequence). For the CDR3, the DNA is TGTGCCTGGAGTACTTACAGGACTAACTATGGCTACACCTTC. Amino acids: CAWSTYRTNYGYTF.

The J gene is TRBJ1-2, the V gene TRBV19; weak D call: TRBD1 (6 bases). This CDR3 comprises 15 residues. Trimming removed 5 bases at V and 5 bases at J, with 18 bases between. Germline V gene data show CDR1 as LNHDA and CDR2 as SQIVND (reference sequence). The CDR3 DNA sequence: TGTGCCAGTAGTCTCATCCGAGGGGGTAATTATGGCTACACCTTC. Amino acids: CASSLIRGGNYGYTF.

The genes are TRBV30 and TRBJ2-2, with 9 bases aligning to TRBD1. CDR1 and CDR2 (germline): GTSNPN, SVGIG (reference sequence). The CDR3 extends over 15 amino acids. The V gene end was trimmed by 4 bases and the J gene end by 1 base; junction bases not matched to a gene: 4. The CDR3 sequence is CAWNRQGGNTGELFF. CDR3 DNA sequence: TGTGCCTGGAATAGACAGGGGGGGAACACCGGGGAGCTGTTTTTT.

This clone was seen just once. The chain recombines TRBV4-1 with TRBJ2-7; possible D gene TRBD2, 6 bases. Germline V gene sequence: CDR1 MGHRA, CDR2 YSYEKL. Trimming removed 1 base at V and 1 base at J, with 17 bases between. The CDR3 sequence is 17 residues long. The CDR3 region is CASSQGRSLADSYEQYF. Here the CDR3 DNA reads TGCGCCAGCAGCCAAGGTCGGTCACTAGCAGATTCCTACGAGCAGTACTTC.

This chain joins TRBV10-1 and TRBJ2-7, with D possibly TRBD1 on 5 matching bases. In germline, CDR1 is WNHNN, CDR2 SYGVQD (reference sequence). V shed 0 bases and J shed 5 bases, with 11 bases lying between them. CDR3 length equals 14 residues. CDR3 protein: CASSESGRVDEQYF. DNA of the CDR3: TGCGCCAGCAGTGAGTCGGGCAGGGTGGACGAGCAGTACTTC.

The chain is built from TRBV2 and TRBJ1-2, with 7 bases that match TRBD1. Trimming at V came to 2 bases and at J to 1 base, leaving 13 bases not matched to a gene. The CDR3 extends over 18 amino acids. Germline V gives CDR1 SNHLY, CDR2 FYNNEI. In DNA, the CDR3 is TGTGCCAGCAGTGAACTGTTACAGGACAGGCTCGTTAACTATGGCTACACCTTC. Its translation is CASSELLQDRLVNYGYTF.